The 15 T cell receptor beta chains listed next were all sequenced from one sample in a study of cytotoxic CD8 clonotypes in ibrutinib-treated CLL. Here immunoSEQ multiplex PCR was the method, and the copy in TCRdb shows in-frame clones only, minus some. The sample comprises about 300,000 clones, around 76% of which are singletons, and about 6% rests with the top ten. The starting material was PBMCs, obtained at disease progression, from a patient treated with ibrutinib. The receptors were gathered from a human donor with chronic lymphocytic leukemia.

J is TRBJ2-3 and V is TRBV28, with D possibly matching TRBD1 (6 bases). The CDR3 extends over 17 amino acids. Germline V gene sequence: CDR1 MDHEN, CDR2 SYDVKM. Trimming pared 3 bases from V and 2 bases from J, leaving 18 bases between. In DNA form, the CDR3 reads TGTGCCAGCAGTTTGATGCTCGACAGGAGCAACACAGATACGCAGTATTTT. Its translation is CASSLMLDRSNTDTQYF.

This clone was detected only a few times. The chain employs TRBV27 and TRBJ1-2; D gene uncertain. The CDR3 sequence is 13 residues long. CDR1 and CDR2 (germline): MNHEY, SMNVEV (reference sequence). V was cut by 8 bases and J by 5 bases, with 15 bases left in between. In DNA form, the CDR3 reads TGTGCCAGCGGTATTGGGAGTAGGTATGGCTACACCTTC. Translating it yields CASGIGSRYGYTF.

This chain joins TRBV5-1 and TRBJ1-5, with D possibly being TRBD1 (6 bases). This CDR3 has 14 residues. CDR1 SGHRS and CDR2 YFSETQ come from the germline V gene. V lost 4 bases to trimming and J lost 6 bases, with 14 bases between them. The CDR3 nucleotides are TGCGCCAGCAGCCCCGGCAGGGGTGGTCAGCCCCAGCATTTT. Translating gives CASSPGRGGQPQHF.

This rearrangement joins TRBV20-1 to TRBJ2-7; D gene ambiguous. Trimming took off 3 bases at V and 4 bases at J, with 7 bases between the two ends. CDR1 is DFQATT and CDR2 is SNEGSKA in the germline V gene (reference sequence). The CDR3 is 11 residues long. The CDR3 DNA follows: TGCAGTGCTAGTGGCCGGTACGAGCAGTACTTC. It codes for CSASGRYEQYF.

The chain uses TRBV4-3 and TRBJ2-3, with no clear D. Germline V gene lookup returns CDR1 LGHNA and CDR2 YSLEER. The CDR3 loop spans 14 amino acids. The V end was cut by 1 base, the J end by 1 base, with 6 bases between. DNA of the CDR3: TGCGCCAGCAGCCAAGGGATGGGCACAGATACGCAGTATTTT. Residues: CASSQGMGTDTQYF.

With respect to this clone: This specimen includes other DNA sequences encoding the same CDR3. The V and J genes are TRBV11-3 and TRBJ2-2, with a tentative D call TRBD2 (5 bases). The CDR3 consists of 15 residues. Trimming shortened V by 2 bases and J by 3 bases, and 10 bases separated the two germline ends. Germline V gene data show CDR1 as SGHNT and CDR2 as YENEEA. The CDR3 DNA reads TGTGCCAGCAGCTTAAGGCTAGCCGACACCGGGGAGCTGTTTTTT. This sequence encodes CASSLRLADTGELFF.

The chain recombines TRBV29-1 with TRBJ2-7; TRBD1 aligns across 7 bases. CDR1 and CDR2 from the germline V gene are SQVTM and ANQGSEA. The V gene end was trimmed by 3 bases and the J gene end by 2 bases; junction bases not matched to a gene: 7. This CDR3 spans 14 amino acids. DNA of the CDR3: TGCAGCGTTGAGCTGATGGGGACAGCCTACGAGCAGTACTTC. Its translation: CSVELMGTAYEQYF.

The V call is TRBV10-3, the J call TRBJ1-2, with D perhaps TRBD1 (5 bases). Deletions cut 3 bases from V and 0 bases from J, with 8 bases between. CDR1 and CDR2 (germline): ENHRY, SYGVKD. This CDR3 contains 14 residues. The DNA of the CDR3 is TGTGCCATCAGTGAATCGACAGCTAACTATGGCTACACCTTC. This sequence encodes CAISESTANYGYTF.

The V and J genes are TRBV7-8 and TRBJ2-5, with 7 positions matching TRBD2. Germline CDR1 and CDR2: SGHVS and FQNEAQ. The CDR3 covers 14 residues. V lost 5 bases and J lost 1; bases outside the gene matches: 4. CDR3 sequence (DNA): TGTGCCAGCAGCCTCGGGGGGACCCAAGAGACCCAGTACTTC. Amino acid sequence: CASSLGGTQETQYF.

This CDR3 is CASSIAGSSPSYEQYF. The CDR3, as DNA: TGTGCCAGTAGTATTGCGGGATCTTCACCCTCCTACGAGCAGTACTTC. This chain links TRBV19 with TRBJ2-7; TRBD2 might be the D (6 bases). This CDR3 is 16 amino acids long. Germline CDR1 is LNHDA and CDR2 is SQIVND (reference sequence). V gave up 3 bases and J gave up 0 bases, with 15 bases separating them.

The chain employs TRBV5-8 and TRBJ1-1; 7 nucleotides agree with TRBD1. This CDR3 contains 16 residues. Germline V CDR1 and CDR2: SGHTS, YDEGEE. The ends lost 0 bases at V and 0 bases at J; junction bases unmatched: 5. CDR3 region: CASSLATGTVNTEAFF. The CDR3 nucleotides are TGTGCCAGCAGCTTGGCCACCGGGACAGTGAACACTGAAGCTTTCTTT.

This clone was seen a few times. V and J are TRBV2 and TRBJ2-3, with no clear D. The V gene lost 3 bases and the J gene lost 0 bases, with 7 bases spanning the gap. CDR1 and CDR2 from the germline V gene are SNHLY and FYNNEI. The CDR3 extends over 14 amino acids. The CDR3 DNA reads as TGTGCCAGCAGTGAGGACCCCAGCACAGATACGCAGTATTTT. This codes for CASSEDPSTDTQYF.

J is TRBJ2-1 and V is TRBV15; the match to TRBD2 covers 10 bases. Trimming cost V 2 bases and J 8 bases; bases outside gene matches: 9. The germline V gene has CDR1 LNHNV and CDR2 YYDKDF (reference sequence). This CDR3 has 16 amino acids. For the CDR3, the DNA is TGTGCCACCAGCAGACACGGGCTAGCGGGAGAGGATGAGCAGTTCTTC. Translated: CATSRHGLAGEDEQFF.

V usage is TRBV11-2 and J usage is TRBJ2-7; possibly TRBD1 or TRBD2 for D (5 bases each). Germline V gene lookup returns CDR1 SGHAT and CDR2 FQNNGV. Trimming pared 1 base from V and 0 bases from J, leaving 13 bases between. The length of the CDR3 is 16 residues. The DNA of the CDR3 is TGTGCCAGCAGCTTAGTCCTGGGGGAGAACTCCTACGAGCAGTACTTC. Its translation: CASSLVLGENSYEQYF.

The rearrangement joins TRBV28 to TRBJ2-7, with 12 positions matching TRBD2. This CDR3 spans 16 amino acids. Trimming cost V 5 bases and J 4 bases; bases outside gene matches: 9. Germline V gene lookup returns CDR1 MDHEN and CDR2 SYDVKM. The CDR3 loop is CASSGWTSGNGYEQYF. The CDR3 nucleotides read TGTGCCAGCAGTGGATGGACTAGCGGGAACGGATACGAGCAGTACTTC.